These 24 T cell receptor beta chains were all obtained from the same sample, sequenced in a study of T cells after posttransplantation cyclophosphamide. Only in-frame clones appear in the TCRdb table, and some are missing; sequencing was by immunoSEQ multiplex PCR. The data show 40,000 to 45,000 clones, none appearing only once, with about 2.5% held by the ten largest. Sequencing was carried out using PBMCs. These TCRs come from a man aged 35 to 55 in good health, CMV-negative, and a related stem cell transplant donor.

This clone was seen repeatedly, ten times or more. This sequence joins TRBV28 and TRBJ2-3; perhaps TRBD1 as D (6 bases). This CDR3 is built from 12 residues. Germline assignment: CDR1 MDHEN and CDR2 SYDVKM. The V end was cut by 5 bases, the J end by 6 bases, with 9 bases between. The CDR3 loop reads CASSRGGDTQYF. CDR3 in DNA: TGTGCCAGCAGTCGAGGGGGTGATACGCAGTATTTT. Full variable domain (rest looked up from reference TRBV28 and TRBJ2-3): DVKVTQSSRYLVKRTGEKVFLECVQDMDHENMFWYRQDPGLGLRLIYFSYDVKMKEKGDIPEGYSVSREKKERFSLILESASTNQTSMYLCASSRGGDTQYFGPGTRLTVL.

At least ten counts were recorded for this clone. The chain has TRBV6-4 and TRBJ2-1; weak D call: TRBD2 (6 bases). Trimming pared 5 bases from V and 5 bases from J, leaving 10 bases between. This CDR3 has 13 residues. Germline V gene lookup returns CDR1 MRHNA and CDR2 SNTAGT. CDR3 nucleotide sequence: TGTGCCAGCAGTTTCGAGCGGGACAATGAGCAGTTCTTC. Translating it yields CASSFERDNEQFF.

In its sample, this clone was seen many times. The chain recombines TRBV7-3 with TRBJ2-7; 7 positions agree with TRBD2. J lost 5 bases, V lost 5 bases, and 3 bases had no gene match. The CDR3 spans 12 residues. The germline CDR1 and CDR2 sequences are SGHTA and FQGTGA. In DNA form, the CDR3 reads TGTGCCAGCAGCCCGGGGGGAAACGAGCAGTACTTC. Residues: CASSPGGNEQYF.

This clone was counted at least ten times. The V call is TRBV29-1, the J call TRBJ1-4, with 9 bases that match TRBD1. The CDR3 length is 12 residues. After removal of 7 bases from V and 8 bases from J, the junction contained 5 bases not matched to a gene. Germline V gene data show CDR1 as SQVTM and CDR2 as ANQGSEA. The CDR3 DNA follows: TGCAGCGGGGGACAGGGTGGGGAAAAACTGTTTTTT. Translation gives CSGGQGGEKLFF. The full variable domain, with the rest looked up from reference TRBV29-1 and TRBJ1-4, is SAVISQKPSRDICQRGTSLTIQCQVDSQVTMMFWYRQQPGQSLTLIATANQGSEATYESGFVIDKFPISRPNLTFSTLTVSNMSPEDSSIYLCSGGQGGEKLFFGSGTQLSVL.

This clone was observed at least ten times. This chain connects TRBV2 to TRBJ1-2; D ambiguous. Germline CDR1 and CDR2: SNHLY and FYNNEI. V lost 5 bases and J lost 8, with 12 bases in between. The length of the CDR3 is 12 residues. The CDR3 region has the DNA TGTGCCAGCAGTCGGGATTTACGGGGCTACACCTTC. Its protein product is CASSRDLRGYTF.

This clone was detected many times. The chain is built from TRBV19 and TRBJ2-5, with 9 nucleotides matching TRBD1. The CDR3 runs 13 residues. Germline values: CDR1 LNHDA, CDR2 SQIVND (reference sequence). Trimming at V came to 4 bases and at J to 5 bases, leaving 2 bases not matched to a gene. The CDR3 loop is CASSKDRGETQYF. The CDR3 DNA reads TGTGCCAGTAGTAAGGACAGGGGTGAGACCCAGTACTTC.

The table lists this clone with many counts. CDR3 sequence: CASSPTTVGYTF. DNA of the CDR3: TGTGCCAGCTCACCCACGACAGTCGGCTACACCTTC. The V and J genes are TRBV18 and TRBJ1-2; possible D gene TRBD1, 5 bases. The CDR3 is 12 amino acids. The germline V gene has CDR1 KGHSH and CDR2 LQKENI. V was shortened by 3 bases and J by 8 bases, with 10 bases between the two germline ends.

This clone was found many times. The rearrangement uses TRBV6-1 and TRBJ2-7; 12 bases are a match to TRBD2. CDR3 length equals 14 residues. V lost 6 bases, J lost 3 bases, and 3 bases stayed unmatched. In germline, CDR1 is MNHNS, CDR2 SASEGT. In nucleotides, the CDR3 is TGTGCCAGCAGGACTAGCGGGGGCCACTACGAGCAGTACTTC. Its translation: CASRTSGGHYEQYF.

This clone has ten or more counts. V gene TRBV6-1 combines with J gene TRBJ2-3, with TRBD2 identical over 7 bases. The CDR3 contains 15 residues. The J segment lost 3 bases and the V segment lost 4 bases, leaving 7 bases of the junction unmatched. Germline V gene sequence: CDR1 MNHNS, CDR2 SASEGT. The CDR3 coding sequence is TGTGCCAGCAGTGGCGGGAGTACTGGGACAGATACGCAGTATTTT. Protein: CASSGGSTGTDTQYF.

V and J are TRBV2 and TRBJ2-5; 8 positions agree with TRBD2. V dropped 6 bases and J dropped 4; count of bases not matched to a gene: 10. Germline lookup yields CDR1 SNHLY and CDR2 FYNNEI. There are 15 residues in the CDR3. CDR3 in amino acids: CASRALAGGSETQYF. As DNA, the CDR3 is TGTGCCAGCAGGGCCCTAGCGGGCGGGTCAGAGACCCAGTACTTC.

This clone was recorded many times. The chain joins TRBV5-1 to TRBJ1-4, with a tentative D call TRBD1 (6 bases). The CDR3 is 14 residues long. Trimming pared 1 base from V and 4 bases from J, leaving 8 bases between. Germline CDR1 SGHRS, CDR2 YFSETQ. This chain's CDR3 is CASSLQGNNEKLFF. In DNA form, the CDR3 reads TGCGCCAGCAGCTTGCAGGGGAATAATGAAAAACTGTTTTTT. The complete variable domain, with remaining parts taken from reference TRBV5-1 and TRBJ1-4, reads KAGVTQTPRYLIKTRGQQVTLSCSPISGHRSVSWYQQTPGQGLQFLFEYFSETQRNKGNFPGRFSGRQFSNSRSEMNVSTLELGDSALYLCASSLQGNNEKLFFGSGTQLSVL.

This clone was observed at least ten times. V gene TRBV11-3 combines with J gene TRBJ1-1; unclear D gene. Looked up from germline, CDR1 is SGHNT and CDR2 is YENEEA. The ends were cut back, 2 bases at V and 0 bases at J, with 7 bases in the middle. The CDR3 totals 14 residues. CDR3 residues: CASSLHGLNTEAFF. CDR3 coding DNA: TGTGCCAGCAGCTTACATGGCCTGAACACTGAAGCTTTCTTT.

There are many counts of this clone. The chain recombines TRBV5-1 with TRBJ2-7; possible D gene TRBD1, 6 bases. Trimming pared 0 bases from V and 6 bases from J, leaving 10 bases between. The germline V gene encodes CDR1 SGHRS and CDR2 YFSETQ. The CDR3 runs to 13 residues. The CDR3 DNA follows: TGCGCCAGCAGCTTGGTGGGGGCCCTCGAGCAGTACTTC. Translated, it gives CASSLVGALEQYF.

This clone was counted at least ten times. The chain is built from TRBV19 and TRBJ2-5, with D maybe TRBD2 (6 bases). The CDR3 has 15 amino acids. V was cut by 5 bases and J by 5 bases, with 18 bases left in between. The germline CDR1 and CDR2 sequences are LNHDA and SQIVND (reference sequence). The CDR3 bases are TGTGCCAGTAGTCTCGCCGGGACGGCGGGGGAGACCCAGTACTTC. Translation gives CASSLAGTAGETQYF.

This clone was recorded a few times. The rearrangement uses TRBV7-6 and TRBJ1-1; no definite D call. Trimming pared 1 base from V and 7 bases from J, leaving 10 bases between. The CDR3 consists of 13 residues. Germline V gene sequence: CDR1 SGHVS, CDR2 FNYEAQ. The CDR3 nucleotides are TGTGCCAGCAGCTTAGGAGGAACGGGTGAAGCTTTCTTT. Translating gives CASSLGGTGEAFF.

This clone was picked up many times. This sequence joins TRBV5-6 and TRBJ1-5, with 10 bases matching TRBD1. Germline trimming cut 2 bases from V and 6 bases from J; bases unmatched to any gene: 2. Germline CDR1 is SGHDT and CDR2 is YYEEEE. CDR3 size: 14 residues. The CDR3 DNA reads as TGTGCCAGCAGCTTCAGACAGGGGGCTCAGCCCCAGCATTTT. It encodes CASSFRQGAQPQHF.

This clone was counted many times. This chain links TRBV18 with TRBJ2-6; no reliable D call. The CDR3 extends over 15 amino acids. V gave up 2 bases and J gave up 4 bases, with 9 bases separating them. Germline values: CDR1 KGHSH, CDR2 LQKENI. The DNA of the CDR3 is TGTGCCAGCTCACCAAGCACCCCCGGGGCCAACGTCCTGACTTTC. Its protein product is CASSPSTPGANVLTF.

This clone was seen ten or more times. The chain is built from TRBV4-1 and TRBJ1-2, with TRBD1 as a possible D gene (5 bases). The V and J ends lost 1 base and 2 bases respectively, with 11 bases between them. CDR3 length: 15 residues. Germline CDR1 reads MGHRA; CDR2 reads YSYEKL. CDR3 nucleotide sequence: TGCGCCAGCAGCCAAGTTGTACGGGGGAACTATGGCTACACCTTC. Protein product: CASSQVVRGNYGYTF.

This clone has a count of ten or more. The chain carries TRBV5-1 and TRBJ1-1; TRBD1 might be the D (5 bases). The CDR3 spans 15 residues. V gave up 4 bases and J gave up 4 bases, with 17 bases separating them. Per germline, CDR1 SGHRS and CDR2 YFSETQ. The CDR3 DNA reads TGCGCCAGCAGCCCGGGGGACGCATACGGCACTGAAGCTTTCTTT. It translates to CASSPGDAYGTEAFF.

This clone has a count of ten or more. CDR3 DNA sequence: TGTGCCAGCAGCGTAAGGACAGGGCGTCAAGAGACCCAGTACTTC. Its translation: CASSVRTGRQETQYF. The chain recombines TRBV9 with TRBJ2-5, with 8 bases that match TRBD1. J was trimmed by 2 bases and V by 1 base; bases with no gene match: 4. The CDR3 loop spans 15 amino acids. Germline loops: CDR1 SGDLS, CDR2 YYNGEE.

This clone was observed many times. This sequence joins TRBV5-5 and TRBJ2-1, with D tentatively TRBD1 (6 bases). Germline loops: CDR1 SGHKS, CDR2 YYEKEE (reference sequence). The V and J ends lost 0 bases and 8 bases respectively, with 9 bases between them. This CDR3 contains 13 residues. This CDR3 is CASSLGQVHEQFF. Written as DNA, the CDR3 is TGTGCCAGCAGCTTGGGACAGGTCCATGAGCAGTTCTTC.

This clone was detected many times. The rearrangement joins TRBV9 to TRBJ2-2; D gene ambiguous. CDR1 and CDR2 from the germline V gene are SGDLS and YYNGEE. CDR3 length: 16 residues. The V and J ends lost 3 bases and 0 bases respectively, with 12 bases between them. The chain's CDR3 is CASSATNIANTGELFF. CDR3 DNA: TGTGCCAGCAGCGCCACCAACATCGCGAACACCGGGGAGCTGTTTTTT.

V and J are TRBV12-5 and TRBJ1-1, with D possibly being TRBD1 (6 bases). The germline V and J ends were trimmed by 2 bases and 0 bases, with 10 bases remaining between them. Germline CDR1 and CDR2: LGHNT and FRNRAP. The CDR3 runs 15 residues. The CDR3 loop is CASGLPTGMNTEAFF. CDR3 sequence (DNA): TGTGCTAGTGGTTTGCCCACAGGGATGAACACTGAAGCTTTCTTT.

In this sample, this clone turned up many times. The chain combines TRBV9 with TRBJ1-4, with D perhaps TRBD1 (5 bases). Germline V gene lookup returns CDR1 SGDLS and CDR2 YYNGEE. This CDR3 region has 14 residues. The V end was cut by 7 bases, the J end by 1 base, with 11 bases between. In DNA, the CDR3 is TGTGCCAGCGGGGGGTTAGGAACTAATGAAAAACTGTTTTTT. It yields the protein CASGGLGTNEKLFF.